This T cell receptor beta chain was identified in a study of control samples from healthy donors and cancer patients (dated by TCRdb to 2019 to 2021). Libraries were made using the immunoSEQ multiplex PCR assay. Imported from immuneACCESS, the table was reduced by TCRdb to in-frame sequences with V and J called. These copies leave out some clones; in studies compared against another copy, an unresolved V gene accounts for under half, and the cause of the remainder is not known. For this sample there are about 120,000 clones; 85% to 95% appear just once. 0.58% of the sample is taken by the ten largest. V was cut back by 2 bases and J by 8 bases, leaving a gap of 4 bases between them. Counted from cysteine to phenylalanine, this CDR3 has 12 amino acids. Only the CDR3 DNA stays, 36 bases, in frame from base 1. The germline V gene specifies MDHEN as CDR1 and SYDVKM as CDR2. This clone turned up a few times. No cognate antigen has been identified for it. Base qualities are not at hand, and no much larger clone is one base apart.

The sample taken for sequencing was PBMCs. The TCR was taken from a man aged 80 or over with head and neck cancer. The sequence is built from TRBV28 and TRBJ1-6, with the D gene uncertain. The CDR3 region has the sequence CASSLNDSPLHF. The DNA is as follows: TGTGCCAGCAGTTTAAATGATTCACCCCTCCACTTT.